Sequencing of this T cell receptor beta chain was carried out in a study of cytomegalovirus exposure and HLA in healthy donors. A multiplex PCR was run with 60 Vbeta primers and 13 Jbeta primers. The repertoire was sequenced with immunoSEQ multiplex PCR; TCRdb's copy has only in-frame clones and lacks some. Among roughly 140,000 clones listed, about 80% were seen once. Per germline, CDR1 MNHEY and CDR2 SVGAGI. V was pared by 2 bases and J by 1 base, with 6 bases between. The CDR3 totals 13 residues. What was sequenced was PBMCs. The V call is TRBV6-5, the J call TRBJ2-7; D not resolved. The sequence derives from a woman between 45 and 60 years old in good health and CMV-seropositive. The CDR3 region is CASSYDWSYEQYF. For the CDR3, the DNA is TGTGCCAGCAGTTACGACTGGTCCTACGAGCAGTACTTC.